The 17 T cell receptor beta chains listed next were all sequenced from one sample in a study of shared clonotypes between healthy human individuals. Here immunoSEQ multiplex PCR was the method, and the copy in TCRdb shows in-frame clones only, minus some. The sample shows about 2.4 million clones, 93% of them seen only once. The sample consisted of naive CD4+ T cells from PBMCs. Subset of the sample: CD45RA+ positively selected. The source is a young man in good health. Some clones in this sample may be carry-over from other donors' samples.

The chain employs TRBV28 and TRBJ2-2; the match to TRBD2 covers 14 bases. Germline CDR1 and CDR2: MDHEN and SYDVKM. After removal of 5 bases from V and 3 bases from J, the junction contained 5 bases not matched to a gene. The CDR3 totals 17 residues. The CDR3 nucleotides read TGTGCCAGCAGTCCGACTAGCGGGAGGGCCCACACCGGGGAGCTGTTTTTT. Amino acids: CASSPTSGRAHTGELFF. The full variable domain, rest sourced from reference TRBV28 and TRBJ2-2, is DVKVTQSSRYLVKRTGEKVFLECVQDMDHENMFWYRQDPGLGLRLIYFSYDVKMKEKGDIPEGYSVSREKKERFSLILESASTNQTSMYLCASSPTSGRAHTGELFFGEGSRLTVL.

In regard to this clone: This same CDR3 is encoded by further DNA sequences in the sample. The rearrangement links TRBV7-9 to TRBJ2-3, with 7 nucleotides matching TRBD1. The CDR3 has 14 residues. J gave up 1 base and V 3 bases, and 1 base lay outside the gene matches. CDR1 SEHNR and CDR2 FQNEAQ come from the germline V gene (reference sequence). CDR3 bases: TGTGCCAGCAGCTTTACAGGGGGCACAGATACGCAGTATTTT. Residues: CASSFTGGTDTQYF.

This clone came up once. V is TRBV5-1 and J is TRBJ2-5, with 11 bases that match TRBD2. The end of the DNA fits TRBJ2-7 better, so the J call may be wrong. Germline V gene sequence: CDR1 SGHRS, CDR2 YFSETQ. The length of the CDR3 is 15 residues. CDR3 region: CASSQGTSGSYEQYF. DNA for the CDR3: TGCGCCAGCAGCCAAGGGACTAGCGGCTCCTACGAGCAGTACTTC.

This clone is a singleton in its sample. Written as DNA, the CDR3 is TGTGCCAGCAGTATGGGACTGCCTGCGGCAAACACCATATATTTT. This codes for CASSMGLPAANTIYF. The J gene is TRBJ1-3, the V gene TRBV27; weak D call: TRBD1 (5 bases). This CDR3 is 15 amino acids long. Germline V gene sequence: CDR1 MNHEY, CDR2 SMNVEV (reference sequence). Trimming left V 5 bases short and J 6 bases short, with 17 bases between.

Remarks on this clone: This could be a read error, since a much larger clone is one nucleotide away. The CDR3 nucleotides are TGTGCCAGCAGCGCAGATAGCAATCAGCCCCAGCATTTT. Its protein is CASSADSNQPQHF. The V and J genes are TRBV9 and TRBJ1-5, with D uncertain. The CDR3 spans 13 residues. The V and J ends lost 3 bases and 0 bases respectively, with 4 bases between them. Germline-derived CDR1 and CDR2 are SGDLS and YYNGEE.

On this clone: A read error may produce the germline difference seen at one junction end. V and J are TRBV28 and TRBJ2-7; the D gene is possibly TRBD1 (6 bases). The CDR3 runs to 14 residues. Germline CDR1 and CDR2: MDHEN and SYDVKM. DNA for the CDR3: TGTGCCAGCAGTTTACAAACCCCCGGGACATTCGAGAACTTC. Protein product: CASSLQTPGTFENF.

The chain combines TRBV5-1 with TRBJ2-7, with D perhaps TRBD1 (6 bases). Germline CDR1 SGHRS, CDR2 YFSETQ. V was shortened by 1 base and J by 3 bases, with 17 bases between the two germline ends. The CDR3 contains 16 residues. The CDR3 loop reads CASSLFTGTQGYEQYF. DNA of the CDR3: TGCGCCAGCAGCTTGTTTACCGGGACACAGGGCTACGAGCAGTACTTC.

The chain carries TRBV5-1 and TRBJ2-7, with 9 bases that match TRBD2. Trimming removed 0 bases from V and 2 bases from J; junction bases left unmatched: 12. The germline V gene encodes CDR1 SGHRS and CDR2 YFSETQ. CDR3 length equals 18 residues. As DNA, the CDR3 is TGCGCCAGCAGCTTGGCCGAAAGGACTAGCGAAACCACCTACGAGCAGTACTTC. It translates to CASSLAERTSETTYEQYF.

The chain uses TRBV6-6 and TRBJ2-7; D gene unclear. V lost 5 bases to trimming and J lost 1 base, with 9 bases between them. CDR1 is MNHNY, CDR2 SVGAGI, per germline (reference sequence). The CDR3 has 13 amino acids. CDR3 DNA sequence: TGTGCCAGCAGTAATAAACAGTCCTACGAGCAGTACTTC. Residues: CASSNKQSYEQYF.

In DNA, the CDR3 is TGTGCCAGCAGTGAAGCGCTTCTCCGACCCGGGACAGCTAATGAAAAACTGTTTTTT. Translated: CASSEALLRPGTANEKLFF. The genes are TRBV6-1 and TRBJ1-4; 7 nucleotides agree with TRBD1. Germline values: CDR1 MNHNS, CDR2 SASEGT. The CDR3 runs 19 residues. After removal of 0 bases from V and 3 bases from J, the junction contained 13 bases not matched to a gene.

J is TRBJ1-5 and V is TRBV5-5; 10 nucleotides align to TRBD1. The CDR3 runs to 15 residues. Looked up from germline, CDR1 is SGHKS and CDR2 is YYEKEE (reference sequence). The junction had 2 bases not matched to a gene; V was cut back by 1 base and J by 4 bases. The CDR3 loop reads CASSLWDRGNQPQHF. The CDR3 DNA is TGTGCCAGCAGCTTGTGGGACAGGGGAAATCAGCCCCAGCATTTT.

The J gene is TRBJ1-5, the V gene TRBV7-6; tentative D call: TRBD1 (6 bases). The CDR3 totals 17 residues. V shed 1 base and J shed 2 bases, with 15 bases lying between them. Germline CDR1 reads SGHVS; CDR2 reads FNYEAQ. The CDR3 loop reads CASSLEGGGSGNQPQHF. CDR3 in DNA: TGTGCCAGCAGCTTAGAGGGGGGGGGCTCGGGCAATCAGCCCCAGCATTTT.

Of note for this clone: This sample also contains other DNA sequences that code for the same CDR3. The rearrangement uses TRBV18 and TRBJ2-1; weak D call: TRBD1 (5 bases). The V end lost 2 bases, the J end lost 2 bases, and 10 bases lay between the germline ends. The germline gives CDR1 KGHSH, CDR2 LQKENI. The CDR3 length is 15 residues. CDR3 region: CASSPSQGPYNEQFF. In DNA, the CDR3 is TGTGCCAGCTCACCATCGCAGGGCCCCTACAATGAGCAGTTCTTC.

CDR3 bases: TGTGCCAGCTCACCGTCGGGCAGACCGAACACCGGGGAGCTGTTTTTT. Amino acid sequence: CASSPSGRPNTGELFF. V and J are TRBV18 and TRBJ2-2; no firm D call. The CDR3 sequence is 16 residues long. V was cut by 3 bases and J by 0 bases, with 11 bases left in between. Germline values: CDR1 KGHSH, CDR2 LQKENI.

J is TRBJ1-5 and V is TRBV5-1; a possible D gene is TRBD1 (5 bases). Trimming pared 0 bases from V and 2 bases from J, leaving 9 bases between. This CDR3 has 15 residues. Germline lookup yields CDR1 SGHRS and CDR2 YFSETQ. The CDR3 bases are TGCGCCAGCAGCTTGGCAGGGCGAGGCAATCAGCCCCAGCATTTT. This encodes CASSLAGRGNQPQHF.

The CDR3 DNA reads as TGCGCCAGCTTCCTTGGGGGGTCATGTTTTGAGCAGTTCTTC. Protein sequence: CASFLGGSCFEQFF. The rearrangement uses TRBV10-1 and TRBJ2-1; D possibly corresponds to TRBD2 (6 bases). Germline CDR1 WNHNN, CDR2 SYGVQD (reference sequence). This CDR3 has 14 residues. V lost 8 bases and J lost 9, with 20 bases in between.

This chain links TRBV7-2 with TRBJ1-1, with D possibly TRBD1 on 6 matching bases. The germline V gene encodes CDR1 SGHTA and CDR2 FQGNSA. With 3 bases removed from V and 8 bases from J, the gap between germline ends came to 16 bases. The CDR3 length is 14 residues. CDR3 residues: CASSLIRDNLEAFF. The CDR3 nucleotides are TGTGCCAGCAGCTTGATCCGGGACAATCTAGAAGCTTTCTTT.